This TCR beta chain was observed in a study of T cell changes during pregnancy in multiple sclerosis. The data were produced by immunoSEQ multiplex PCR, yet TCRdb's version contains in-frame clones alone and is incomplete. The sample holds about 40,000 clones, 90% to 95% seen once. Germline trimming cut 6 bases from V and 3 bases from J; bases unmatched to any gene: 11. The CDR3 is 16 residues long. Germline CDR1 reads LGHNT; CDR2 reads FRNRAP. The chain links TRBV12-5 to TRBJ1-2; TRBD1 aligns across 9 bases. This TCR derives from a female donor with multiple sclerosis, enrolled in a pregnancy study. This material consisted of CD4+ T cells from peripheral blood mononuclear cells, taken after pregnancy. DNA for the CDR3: TGTGCTAGTGGGCCGATCTTGACAGGGGGGCACTATGGCTACACCTTC. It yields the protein CASGPILTGGHYGYTF. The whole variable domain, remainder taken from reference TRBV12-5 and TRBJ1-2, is DARVTQTPRHKVTEMGQEVTMRCQPILGHNTVFWYRQTMMQGLELLAYFRNRAPLDDSGMPKDRFSAEMPDATLATLKIQPSEPRDSAVYFCASGPILTGGHYGYTFGSGTRLTVV.